The subject of this entry is one TCR beta chain. Its antigen specificity is not known. It has no much larger one-base neighbor in the sample; base qualities were not kept. Participants in the prospective study were enrolled through a virtual design, were aged roughly 18 to 100 years, and lived in 24 United States geographic areas. In the prospective study, participants were assigned to cohorts based on the clinical history participants reported in a screening survey and a study questionnaire. In the prospective study, mobile phlebotomists collected whole blood, serum and a nasopharyngeal or oropharyngeal swab from each participant. Prospective study participants could optionally give additional blood draws and questionnaires over an approximately 2-month period. Prospective study blood samples were shipped either frozen or at room temperature before DNA extraction. These data originate in a study of blood T cell repertoires in COVID-19 (dated by TCRdb to 2020 to 2022). Describing the broader study: The collaborator samples originated in the United States, Italy and Spain and spanned the acute and convalescent phases of COVID-19. The repertoires were made available in a free public database intended to serve as a resource for research on the immune response to SARS-CoV-2. The sample metadata nearly always contained a de-identified subject ID, COVID-19 status, age in years and sex. The material from the prospective study consisted of cDNA or gDNA derived from T cells, B-cell-depleted T cells, or PBMCs. The samples were drawn from the first 160 participants of the ongoing ImmuneRACE study and from more than 1,000 subjects provided by 6 global collaborators. Where available, HLA class I and class II types were taken from metadata supplied by the sample provider and were not determined by assay-based typing. Subjects who had been exposed to COVID-19, were actively infected with it, or had recovered from it provided the deeply sampled blood TCRbeta repertoires that made up the dataset. Broad study findings and their caveats: The amount of clinical and demographic metadata varied by source and participant and was provided uncurated.

TCRbeta CDR3 regions were amplified from genomic DNA by means of the immunoSEQ Assay, a bias-controlled multiplex PCR. In the original analysis: The number of nucleated cells in each sample was estimated by amplification of reference gene primers within the assay. Sequence reads were collapsed and filtered to measure the absolute abundance of every unique TCRbeta CDR3 rearrangement. For each sample, productive Simpson clonality was calculated by taking the square root of Simpson's diversity index across productive rearrangements. In its TCRdb copy, this immuneACCESS table keeps in-frame sequences only and misses some clones. Where compared with another copy, unresolved V genes explain less than half of these, and the others have no known cause. V, J and clone size were drawn from that table, and D and trimming were deduced from the DNA. This sample is represented by a few hundred thousand clones; roughly 85% of them were singletons. Roughly 4.2% of the sample is taken by the ten largest.

This receptor was obtained from a woman in her thirties or forties with acute COVID-19. Sequencing was carried out using PBMCs or T cells enriched from blood (not recorded which).

This receptor has the CDR3 CASSLLPKNEKLFF. The DNA reads as follows: TGTGCCAGCAGCTTGTTGCCTAAAAATGAAAAACTGTTTTTT. This chain is built from TRBV5-4 and TRBJ1-4, with no confident D gene call. The CDR3 sequence holds 14 residues, the cysteine and phenylalanine included. CDR3 DNA only is kept here, 42 bases in frame from base 1. The junction shows trimming of 1 base on V and 5 bases on J, plus 9 bases between the germline ends. The germline V gene encodes CDR1 SGHNT and CDR2 YYREEE (reference sequence).